The 16 T cell receptor beta chains below were found in one sample sequenced in a study of human versus mouse CDR3 diversity and MHC coevolution. Assay used: immunoSEQ multiplex PCR; TCRdb lists only in-frame clones, some missing. There are around 77,000 clones in the sample; under 95% occur only once, and roughly 0.15% lies in the top ten. Sequencing was carried out using naive CD4+ T cells from blood. Subset described: CD45RO-negative CD62L-positive naive CD4 T cells. Every receptor here comes from a person aged 25 to 75 in good health.

The chain is built from TRBV10-3 and TRBJ2-1, with TRBD2 matching over 12 bases. The length of the CDR3 is 15 residues. Per germline, CDR1 ENHRY and CDR2 SYGVKD. The V and J ends lost 7 bases and 6 bases, in that order; junction bases with no gene match: 7. The chain's CDR3 is CAINRLAGALNEQFF. The CDR3 bases are TGTGCCATCAATAGACTAGCGGGAGCCCTCAATGAGCAGTTCTTC.

The chain combines TRBV19 with TRBJ2-2; tentatively, D is TRBD1 (6 bases). CDR1 is LNHDA and CDR2 is SQIVND in the germline V gene (reference sequence). Trimming shortened V by 0 bases and J by 3 bases, and 14 bases separated the two germline ends. The CDR3 extends over 17 amino acids. The CDR3 here is CASSIEQGADHTGELFF. CDR3 coding DNA: TGTGCCAGTAGTATAGAACAGGGCGCCGATCACACCGGGGAGCTGTTTTTT.

The chain carries TRBV27 and TRBJ2-1; 10 bases are shared with TRBD1. Germline CDR1 reads MNHEY; CDR2 reads SMNVEV (reference sequence). The CDR3 extends over 14 amino acids. The V and J ends lost 8 bases and 5 bases, in that order; junction bases with no gene match: 6. CDR3 in amino acids: CASGDRGRDNEQFF. CDR3 in DNA: TGTGCCAGCGGTGACAGGGGGCGTGACAATGAGCAGTTCTTC.

The gene calls are TRBV14 and TRBJ1-2, with 10 bases lining up with TRBD1. In germline, CDR1 is SGHDN, CDR2 FVKESK. The CDR3 runs to 16 residues. The ends lost 2 bases at V and 3 bases at J; junction bases unmatched: 6. CDR3 sequence: CASSQNPGQGHYGYTF. The CDR3 DNA follows: TGTGCCAGCAGCCAAAACCCGGGACAGGGGCACTATGGCTACACCTTC.

The chain combines TRBV4-1 with TRBJ1-5, with D possibly matching TRBD1 (6 bases). Trimming shortened V by 1 base and J by 1 base, and 14 bases separated the two germline ends. The CDR3 extends over 17 amino acids. Germline CDR1 and CDR2: MGHRA and YSYEKL. The CDR3 spells CASSQASGVRSNQPQHF. CDR3 sequence (DNA): TGCGCCAGCAGCCAAGCTTCAGGGGTTCGAAGCAATCAGCCCCAGCATTTT.

The chain employs TRBV28 and TRBJ2-3; tentative D call: TRBD1 (5 bases). The germline V and J ends were trimmed by 2 bases and 10 bases, with 16 bases remaining between them. The CDR3 spans 14 residues. Germline V CDR1 and CDR2: MDHEN, SYDVKM. This chain's CDR3 is CASSLQTDLRPQYF. The CDR3 DNA reads TGTGCCAGCAGTTTACAGACAGACCTTCGTCCGCAGTATTTT.

The chain links TRBV19 to TRBJ2-7, with 9 bases that match TRBD1. V was clipped by 6 bases and J by 1 base; unmatched bases: 7. Germline CDR1 and CDR2: LNHDA and SQIVND (reference sequence). The CDR3 length is 15 residues. The CDR3: CASRRTGEWSYEQYF. The CDR3 DNA follows: TGTGCCAGTAGGAGGACAGGGGAATGGTCCTACGAGCAGTACTTC.

The V and J genes are TRBV4-1 and TRBJ2-7; possible D gene TRBD1, 6 bases. The CDR3 consists of 16 residues. CDR1 and CDR2 from the germline V gene are MGHRA and YSYEKL. Trimming took off 4 bases at V and 3 bases at J, with 19 bases between the two ends. The CDR3 DNA is TGCGCCAGCAGCCCAGGACAGCCCCTGGGGCTCTACGAGCAGTACTTC. Its translation is CASSPGQPLGLYEQYF.

This chain joins TRBV19 and TRBJ1-4, with 7 bases aligning to TRBD1. The CDR3 has 14 amino acids. The germline V gene encodes CDR1 LNHDA and CDR2 SQIVND (reference sequence). The J segment lost 8 bases and the V segment lost 1 base, leaving 4 bases of the junction unmatched. CDR3 loop: CASSIGGGEEKLFF. As DNA, the CDR3 is TGTGCCAGTAGTATAGGAGGGGGCGAAGAAAAACTGTTTTTT.

V is TRBV11-2 and J is TRBJ1-2, with 10 bases identical to TRBD1. The J segment lost 4 bases and the V segment lost 1 base, leaving 12 bases of the junction unmatched. CDR1 and CDR2 from the germline V gene are SGHAT and FQNNGV. The CDR3 length is 18 residues. CDR3 protein: CASSLVERGQGTSYGYTF. The CDR3, as DNA: TGTGCCAGCAGCTTAGTAGAGCGGGGACAGGGGACTAGCTATGGCTACACCTTC.

The V gene is TRBV7-9, the J gene TRBJ1-1; TRBD1 might be the D (6 bases). The V end lost 2 bases, the J end lost 0 bases, and 13 bases lay between the germline ends. Germline CDR1 reads SEHNR; CDR2 reads FQNEAQ (reference sequence). This CDR3 is 16 amino acids long. The CDR3 loop is CASSLSGGSMNTEAFF. The CDR3 region has the DNA TGTGCCAGCAGCTTATCGGGGGGCTCGATGAACACTGAAGCTTTCTTT. Together with reference TRBV7-9 and TRBJ1-1, the CDR3 gives the full variable domain: DTGVSQNPRHKITKRGQNVTFRCDPISEHNRLYWYRQTLGQGPEFLTYFQNEAQLEKSRLLSDRFSAERPKGSFSTLEIQRTEQGDSAMYLCASSLSGGSMNTEAFFGQGTRLTVV.

The chain employs TRBV11-3 and TRBJ2-1; D gene uncertain. V lost 1 base and J lost 4, with 5 bases in between. This CDR3 is 13 amino acids long. Per the germline V gene, CDR1 is SGHNT and CDR2 is YENEEA. This CDR3 reads CASSLAGYNEQFF. The CDR3 nucleotides read TGTGCCAGCAGCTTAGCAGGTTACAATGAGCAGTTCTTC.

This clone was seen a single time. The chain is built from TRBV7-8 and TRBJ2-7; no reliable D call. The CDR3 is 14 amino acids. Trimming cost V 1 base and J 3 bases, with 10 bases left between them. Germline values: CDR1 SGHVS, CDR2 FQNEAQ. CDR3 nucleotide sequence: TGTGCCAGCAGCTTAGGGCCATCCCGCTACGAGCAGTACTTC. Residues: CASSLGPSRYEQYF.

The chain couples TRBV4-1 to TRBJ2-5; the match to TRBD1 covers 9 bases. With V trimmed by 0 bases and J by 5 bases, 4 bases remained unmatched. CDR3 length: 15 amino acids. The germline gives CDR1 MGHRA, CDR2 YSYEKL. CDR3 protein: CASSQDRDREETQYF. CDR3 sequence (DNA): TGCGCCAGCAGCCAAGACCGGGACAGGGAGGAGACCCAGTACTTC.

The CDR3 nucleotides read TGTGCCAGCAGCCAAGGACAGGGTACAGTAGGCTACACCTTC. Translation gives CASSQGQGTVGYTF. This sequence joins TRBV7-9 and TRBJ1-2, with TRBD1 matching over 8 bases. CDR3 size: 14 residues. Germline CDR1 is SEHNR and CDR2 is FQNEAQ (reference sequence). V gave up 5 bases and J gave up 8 bases; unmatched junction bases: 10.

The chain links TRBV5-1 to TRBJ2-3, with a possible D match to TRBD1 (6 bases). V was pared by 3 bases and J by 0 bases, with 14 bases between. The CDR3 length is 16 residues. Germline V lookup: CDR1 SGHRS, CDR2 YFSETQ. In DNA form, the CDR3 reads TGCGCCAGCAGCTGGAAACAGGGCTTCAGCACAGATACGCAGTATTTT. Translated: CASSWKQGFSTDTQYF.